This TCR beta chain was identified during a study of post-analysis software for immune sequencing data. Study findings and constraints: Included in a set of roughly five TRBV segments more frequent in patients than controls were TRBV5-6, TRBV5-1 and TRBV20-1. A significant reduction in normalized Chao1 diversity was observed in multiple sclerosis patients versus controls. F measure clustering grouped samples strongly by preparation batch.

Remarks on this clonotype: What it binds is unknown.

Unique molecular identifiers were present in the TCR beta cDNA libraries. Between roughly 0.9 and 11 million T cells gave rise to some 520,000 cDNA molecules. Each CDR3 protein is one row after TCRdb ran MiXCR on the PCR reads. The sample consists of about 380,000 distinct CDR3 sequences, around 37% of them appearing once. The germline V gene encodes CDR1 MNHNS and CDR2 SASEGT. Trimming removed 4 bases from V and 1 base from J, with 17 bases in between. This CDR3 region has 16 residues. The TCR originated in a girl aged 10-17 years with multiple sclerosis. The chain combines TRBV6-1 with TRBJ2-7; TRBD1 is a possible D gene (7 bases). The source material was blood. The CDR3 sequence: CASSGHRGGKSYEQYF. For the CDR3, the DNA is TGTGCCAGCAGTGGTCACAGGGGAGGAAAGTCCTACGAGCAGTACTTC.